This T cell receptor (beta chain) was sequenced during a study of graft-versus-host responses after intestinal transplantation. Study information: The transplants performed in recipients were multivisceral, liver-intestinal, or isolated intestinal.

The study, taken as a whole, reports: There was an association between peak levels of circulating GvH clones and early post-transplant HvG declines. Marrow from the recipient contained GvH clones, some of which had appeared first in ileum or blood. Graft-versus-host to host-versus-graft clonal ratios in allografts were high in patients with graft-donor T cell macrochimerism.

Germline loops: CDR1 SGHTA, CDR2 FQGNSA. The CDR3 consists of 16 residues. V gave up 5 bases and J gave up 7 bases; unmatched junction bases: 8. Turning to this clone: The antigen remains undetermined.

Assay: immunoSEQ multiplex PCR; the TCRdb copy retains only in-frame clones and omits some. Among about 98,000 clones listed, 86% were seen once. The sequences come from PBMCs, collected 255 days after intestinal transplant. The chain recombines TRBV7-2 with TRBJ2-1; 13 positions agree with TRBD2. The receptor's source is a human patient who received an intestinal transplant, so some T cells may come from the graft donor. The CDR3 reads CASSPLAGGPGNEQFF. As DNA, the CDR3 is TGTGCCAGCAGCCCACTAGCGGGGGGGCCGGGGAATGAGCAGTTCTTC.